This TCR beta chain was sequenced in a study of cytomegalovirus exposure and HLA in healthy donors. Primers for the PCR totalled 60 Vbeta and 13 Jbeta. The repertoire was sequenced with immunoSEQ multiplex PCR; TCRdb's copy has only in-frame clones and lacks some. This sample yields more than 85,000 clones, of which approximately 76% are seen a single time; around 8.1% belongs to the top ten. CDR3 length: 13 amino acids. The germline V and J ends were trimmed by 8 bases and 5 bases, with 16 bases remaining between them. Germline assignment: CDR1 SGHAT and CDR2 FQDESV (reference sequence). The sequenced sample consisted of PBMCs. The TCR originated in a middle-aged man in good health and CMV-seronegative. This chain links TRBV11-1 with TRBJ2-7; D is uncertain. The CDR3 DNA sequence: TGTGCCAGCTCGACTCCCCCCCGTAACGAGCAGTACTTC. It specifies CASSTPPRNEQYF.